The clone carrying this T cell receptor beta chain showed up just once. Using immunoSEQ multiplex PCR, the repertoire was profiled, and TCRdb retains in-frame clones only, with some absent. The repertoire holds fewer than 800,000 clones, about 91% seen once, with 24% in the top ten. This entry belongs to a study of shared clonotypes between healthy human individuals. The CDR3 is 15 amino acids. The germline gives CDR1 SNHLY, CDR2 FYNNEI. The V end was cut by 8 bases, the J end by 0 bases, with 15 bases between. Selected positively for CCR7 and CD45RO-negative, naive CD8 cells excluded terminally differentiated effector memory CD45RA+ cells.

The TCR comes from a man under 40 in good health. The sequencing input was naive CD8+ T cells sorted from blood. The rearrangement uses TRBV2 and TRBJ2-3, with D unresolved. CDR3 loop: CASGKLALSTDTQYF. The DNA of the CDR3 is TGTGCCAGCGGGAAGTTAGCACTTAGCACAGATACGCAGTATTTT. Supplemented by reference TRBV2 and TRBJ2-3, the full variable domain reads EPEVTQTPSHQVTQMGQEVILRCVPISNHLYFYWYRQILGQKVEFLVSFYNNEISEKSEIFDDQFSVERPDGSNFTLKIRSTKLEDSAMYFCASGKLALSTDTQYFGPGTRLTVL.